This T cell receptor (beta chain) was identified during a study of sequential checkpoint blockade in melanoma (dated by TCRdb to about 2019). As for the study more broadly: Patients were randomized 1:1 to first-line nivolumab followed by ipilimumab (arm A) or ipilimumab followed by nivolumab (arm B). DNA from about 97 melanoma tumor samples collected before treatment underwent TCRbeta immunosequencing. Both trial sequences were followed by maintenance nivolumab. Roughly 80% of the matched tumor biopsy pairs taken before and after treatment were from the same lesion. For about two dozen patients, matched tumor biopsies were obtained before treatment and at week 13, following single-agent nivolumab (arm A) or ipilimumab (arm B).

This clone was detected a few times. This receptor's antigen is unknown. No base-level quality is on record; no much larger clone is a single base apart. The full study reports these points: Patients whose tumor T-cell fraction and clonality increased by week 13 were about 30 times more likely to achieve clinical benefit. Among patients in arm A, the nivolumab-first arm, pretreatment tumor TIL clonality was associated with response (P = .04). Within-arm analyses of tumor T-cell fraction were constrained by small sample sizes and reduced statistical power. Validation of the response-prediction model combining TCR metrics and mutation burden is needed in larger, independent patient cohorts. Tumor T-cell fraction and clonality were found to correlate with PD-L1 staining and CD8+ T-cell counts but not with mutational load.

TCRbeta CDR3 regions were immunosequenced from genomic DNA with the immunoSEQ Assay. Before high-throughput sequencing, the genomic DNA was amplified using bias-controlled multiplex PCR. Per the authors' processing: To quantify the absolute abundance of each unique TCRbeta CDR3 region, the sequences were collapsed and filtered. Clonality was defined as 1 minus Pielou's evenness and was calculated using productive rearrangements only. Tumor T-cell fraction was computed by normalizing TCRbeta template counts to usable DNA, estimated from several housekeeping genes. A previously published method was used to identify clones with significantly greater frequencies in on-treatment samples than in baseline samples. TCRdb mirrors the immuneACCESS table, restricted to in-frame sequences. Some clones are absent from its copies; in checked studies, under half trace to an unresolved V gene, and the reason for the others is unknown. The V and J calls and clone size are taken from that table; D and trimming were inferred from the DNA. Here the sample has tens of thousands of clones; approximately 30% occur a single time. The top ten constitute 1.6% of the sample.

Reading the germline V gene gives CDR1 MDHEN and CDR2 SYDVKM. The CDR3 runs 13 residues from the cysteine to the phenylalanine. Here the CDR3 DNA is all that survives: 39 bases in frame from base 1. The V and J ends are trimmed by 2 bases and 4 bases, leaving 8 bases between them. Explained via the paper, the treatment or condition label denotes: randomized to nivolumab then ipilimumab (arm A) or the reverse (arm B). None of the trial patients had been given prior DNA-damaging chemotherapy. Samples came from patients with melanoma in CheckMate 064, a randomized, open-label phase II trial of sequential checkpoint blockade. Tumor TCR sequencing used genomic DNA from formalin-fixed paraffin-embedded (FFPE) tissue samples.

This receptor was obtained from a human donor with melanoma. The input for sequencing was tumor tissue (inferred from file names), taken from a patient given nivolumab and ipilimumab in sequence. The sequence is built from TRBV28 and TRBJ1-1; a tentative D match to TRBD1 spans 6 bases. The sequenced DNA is TGTGCCAGCAGTTTAGTAGGGGGCACTGAAGCTTTCTTT. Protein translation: CASSLVGGTEAFF. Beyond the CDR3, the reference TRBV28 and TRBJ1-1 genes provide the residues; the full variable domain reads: DVKVTQSSRYLVKRTGEKVFLECVQDMDHENMFWYRQDPGLGLRLIYFSYDVKMKEKGDIPEGYSVSREKKERFSLILESASTNQTSMYLCASSLVGGTEAFFGQGTRLTVV.